The sequence of this TCR beta chain was determined in a study of blood T cell repertoires in COVID-19. Whole-study context: Specimens from acute and convalescent COVID-19 originated in the United States, Italy and Spain. Nucleic acid was either cDNA or gDNA, and it came from T cells, B-cell-depleted T cells, or PBMCs.

Which cohort a participant joined came from the clinical history participants gave. Symptom resolution, clearance, or two negative PCRs marked the recovered donors of Cohort 3. Some clones are missing from TCRdb's copy, which holds only in-frame ones; the method was immunoSEQ multiplex PCR. There are approximately 350,000 clones in the sample; roughly nine tenths occur only once, and 1% lies in the top ten. Germline CDR1 LGHDT, CDR2 YNNKEL (reference sequence). This CDR3 comprises 14 residues. V lost 1 base and J lost 6; bases outside the gene matches: 3. Sequenced sample: PBMCs or T cells enriched from blood (not recorded which). This sequence was found in a man younger than 35 who had recovered from COVID-19. This chain links TRBV3-1 (or the pseudogene TRBV3-2) with TRBJ1-5; 7 bases are shared with TRBD1. CDR3 in amino acids: CASSQATGTQPQHF. CDR3 DNA sequence: TGTGCCAGCAGCCAAGCGACAGGGACTCAGCCCCAGCATTTT.